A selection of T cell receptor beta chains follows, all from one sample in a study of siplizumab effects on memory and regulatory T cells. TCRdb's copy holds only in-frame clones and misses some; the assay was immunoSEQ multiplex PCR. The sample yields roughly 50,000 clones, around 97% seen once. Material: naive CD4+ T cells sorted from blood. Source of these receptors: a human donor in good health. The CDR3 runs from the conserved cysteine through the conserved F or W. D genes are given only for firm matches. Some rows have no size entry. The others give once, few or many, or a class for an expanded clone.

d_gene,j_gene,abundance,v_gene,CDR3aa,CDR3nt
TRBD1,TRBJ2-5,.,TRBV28,CASSSPPWTGVLETQYF,TGTGCCAGCAGTTCACCCCCATGGACAGGGGTTCTGGAGACCCAGTACTTC
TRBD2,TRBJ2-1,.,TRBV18,CASSPVSRTSGVHNEQFF,TGTGCCAGCTCACCAGTTTCCCGGACTAGCGGGGTACACAATGAGCAGTTCTTC
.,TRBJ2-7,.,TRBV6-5,CASSEQAGPQYF,TGTGCCAGCAGTGAACAGGCAGGCCCGCAGTACTTC
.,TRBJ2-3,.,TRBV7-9,CASSFLPGRGGTDTQYF,TGTGCCAGCAGCTTCCTTCCGGGAAGGGGGGGCACAGATACGCAGTATTTT
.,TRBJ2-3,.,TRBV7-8,CASSKGDTQYF,TGTGCCAGCTCCAAAGGAGATACGCAGTATTTT
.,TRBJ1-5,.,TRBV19,CASSRPDRHSNQPQHF,TGTGCCAGTAGTCGACCGGACAGACATAGCAATCAGCCCCAGCATTTT
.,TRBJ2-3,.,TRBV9,CASSVAGSTDTQYF,TGTGCCAGCAGCGTAGCGGGAAGCACAGATACGCAGTATTTT
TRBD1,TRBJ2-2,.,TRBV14,CASSHGQGGTGELFF,TGTGCCAGCAGCCACGGACAGGGTGGGACCGGGGAGCTGTTTTTT
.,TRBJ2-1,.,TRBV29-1,CSVVFVPYNEQFF,TGCAGCGTTGTCTTTGTTCCCTACAATGAGCAGTTCTTC
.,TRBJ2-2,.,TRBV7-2,CASSLVRPNTGELFF,TGTGCCAGCAGCTTGGTTAGGCCTAACACCGGGGAGCTGTTTTTT
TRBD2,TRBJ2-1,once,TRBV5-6,CASSLASGIANEQFF,TGTGCCAGCAGCTTGGCTAGCGGGATTGCAAATGAGCAGTTCTTC
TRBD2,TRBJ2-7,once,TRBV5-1,CASSLVTSGSYEQYF,TGCGCCAGCAGCTTGGTAACTAGCGGGAGCTACGAGCAGTACTTC
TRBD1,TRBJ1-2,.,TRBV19,CASSPGTGVVANGYTF,TGTGCCAGTAGTCCCGGGACAGGGGTCGTTGCGAATGGCTACACCTTC
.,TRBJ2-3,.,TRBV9,CASSVTGTPGTDTQYF,TGTGCCAGCAGCGTCACAGGTACACCCGGCACAGATACGCAGTATTTT
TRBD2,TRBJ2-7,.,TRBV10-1,CASSESRLAGNYEQYF,TGCGCCAGCAGTGAGTCGAGACTAGCGGGAAACTACGAGCAGTACTTC